The TCR beta chain described here comes from a study of cytomegalovirus exposure and HLA in healthy donors. While unrecorded immune exposures were likely, the donors were nominally healthy when sampled. PCR amplification relied on 60 Vbeta primers (plus 13 Jbeta primers). Here immunoSEQ multiplex PCR was the method, and the copy in TCRdb shows in-frame clones only, minus some. The data hold about 77,000 clones, with 75% to 85% observed a single time. The clonotype was recovered from a man aged 35 to 55 in good health and CMV-seronegative. Input material: PBMCs.

The CDR3 DNA sequence: TGTGCCAGCAGCGGGGGCCCTAGCACAGATACGCAGTATTTT. Protein product: CASSGGPSTDTQYF. V usage is TRBV7-6 and J usage is TRBJ2-3; tentative D call: TRBD1 (6 bases). The V end was cut by 5 bases, the J end by 0 bases, with 9 bases between. Germline assignment: CDR1 SGHVS and CDR2 FNYEAQ. This CDR3 is built from 14 residues. Variable domain in full (rest from reference TRBV7-6 and TRBJ2-3): GAGVSQSPRYKVTKRGQDVALRCDPISGHVSLYWYRQALGQGPEFLTYFNYEAQQDKSGLPNDRFSAERPEGSISTLTIQRTEQRDSAMYRCASSGGPSTDTQYFGPGTRLTVL.